This T cell receptor beta chain emerged from a study of beta chain features in type 1 diabetes. The wider study: Across every sample, some 110 million sorted cells were examined in total.

CD45RO/CCR7/CD25/CD127/CD95/CD27 staining was used to isolate CD4+ naive, central memory, regulatory and stem cell-like memory cells by sorting. Expressed TCRB transcripts were sequenced after all isolated RNA was converted to cDNA. Sequenced naive, central memory and regulatory T cell samples produced an average of approximately 3.5 million reads. The table came from immunoSEQ multiplex PCR; TCRdb's copy has only in-frame clones and leaves some out. The data show 250,000 to 300,000 clones, around 25% seen once. In this sample, this clone turned up a few times. The antigen remains undetermined. Whole-study findings and limits: Moderate yet significant TCRB CDR3 shortening was seen in Type 1 diabetes patients in all four CD4+ subsets.

The CDR3 covers 17 residues. The germline V gene has CDR1 LGHNA and CDR2 YNFKEQ. Trimming removed 5 bases from V and 4 bases from J, with 21 bases in between. The V call is TRBV4-2, the J call TRBJ2-1; possible D gene TRBD2, 6 bases. The TCR sequence derives from a woman aged 30 to 39 with type 1 diabetes. The source material was naive CD4+ T cells from blood. For the CDR3, the DNA is TGTGCCAGCAGCTCCCAAAGTGGGGCTAGCGAGTACAATGAGCAGTTCTTC. This translates into CASSSQSGASEYNEQFF.